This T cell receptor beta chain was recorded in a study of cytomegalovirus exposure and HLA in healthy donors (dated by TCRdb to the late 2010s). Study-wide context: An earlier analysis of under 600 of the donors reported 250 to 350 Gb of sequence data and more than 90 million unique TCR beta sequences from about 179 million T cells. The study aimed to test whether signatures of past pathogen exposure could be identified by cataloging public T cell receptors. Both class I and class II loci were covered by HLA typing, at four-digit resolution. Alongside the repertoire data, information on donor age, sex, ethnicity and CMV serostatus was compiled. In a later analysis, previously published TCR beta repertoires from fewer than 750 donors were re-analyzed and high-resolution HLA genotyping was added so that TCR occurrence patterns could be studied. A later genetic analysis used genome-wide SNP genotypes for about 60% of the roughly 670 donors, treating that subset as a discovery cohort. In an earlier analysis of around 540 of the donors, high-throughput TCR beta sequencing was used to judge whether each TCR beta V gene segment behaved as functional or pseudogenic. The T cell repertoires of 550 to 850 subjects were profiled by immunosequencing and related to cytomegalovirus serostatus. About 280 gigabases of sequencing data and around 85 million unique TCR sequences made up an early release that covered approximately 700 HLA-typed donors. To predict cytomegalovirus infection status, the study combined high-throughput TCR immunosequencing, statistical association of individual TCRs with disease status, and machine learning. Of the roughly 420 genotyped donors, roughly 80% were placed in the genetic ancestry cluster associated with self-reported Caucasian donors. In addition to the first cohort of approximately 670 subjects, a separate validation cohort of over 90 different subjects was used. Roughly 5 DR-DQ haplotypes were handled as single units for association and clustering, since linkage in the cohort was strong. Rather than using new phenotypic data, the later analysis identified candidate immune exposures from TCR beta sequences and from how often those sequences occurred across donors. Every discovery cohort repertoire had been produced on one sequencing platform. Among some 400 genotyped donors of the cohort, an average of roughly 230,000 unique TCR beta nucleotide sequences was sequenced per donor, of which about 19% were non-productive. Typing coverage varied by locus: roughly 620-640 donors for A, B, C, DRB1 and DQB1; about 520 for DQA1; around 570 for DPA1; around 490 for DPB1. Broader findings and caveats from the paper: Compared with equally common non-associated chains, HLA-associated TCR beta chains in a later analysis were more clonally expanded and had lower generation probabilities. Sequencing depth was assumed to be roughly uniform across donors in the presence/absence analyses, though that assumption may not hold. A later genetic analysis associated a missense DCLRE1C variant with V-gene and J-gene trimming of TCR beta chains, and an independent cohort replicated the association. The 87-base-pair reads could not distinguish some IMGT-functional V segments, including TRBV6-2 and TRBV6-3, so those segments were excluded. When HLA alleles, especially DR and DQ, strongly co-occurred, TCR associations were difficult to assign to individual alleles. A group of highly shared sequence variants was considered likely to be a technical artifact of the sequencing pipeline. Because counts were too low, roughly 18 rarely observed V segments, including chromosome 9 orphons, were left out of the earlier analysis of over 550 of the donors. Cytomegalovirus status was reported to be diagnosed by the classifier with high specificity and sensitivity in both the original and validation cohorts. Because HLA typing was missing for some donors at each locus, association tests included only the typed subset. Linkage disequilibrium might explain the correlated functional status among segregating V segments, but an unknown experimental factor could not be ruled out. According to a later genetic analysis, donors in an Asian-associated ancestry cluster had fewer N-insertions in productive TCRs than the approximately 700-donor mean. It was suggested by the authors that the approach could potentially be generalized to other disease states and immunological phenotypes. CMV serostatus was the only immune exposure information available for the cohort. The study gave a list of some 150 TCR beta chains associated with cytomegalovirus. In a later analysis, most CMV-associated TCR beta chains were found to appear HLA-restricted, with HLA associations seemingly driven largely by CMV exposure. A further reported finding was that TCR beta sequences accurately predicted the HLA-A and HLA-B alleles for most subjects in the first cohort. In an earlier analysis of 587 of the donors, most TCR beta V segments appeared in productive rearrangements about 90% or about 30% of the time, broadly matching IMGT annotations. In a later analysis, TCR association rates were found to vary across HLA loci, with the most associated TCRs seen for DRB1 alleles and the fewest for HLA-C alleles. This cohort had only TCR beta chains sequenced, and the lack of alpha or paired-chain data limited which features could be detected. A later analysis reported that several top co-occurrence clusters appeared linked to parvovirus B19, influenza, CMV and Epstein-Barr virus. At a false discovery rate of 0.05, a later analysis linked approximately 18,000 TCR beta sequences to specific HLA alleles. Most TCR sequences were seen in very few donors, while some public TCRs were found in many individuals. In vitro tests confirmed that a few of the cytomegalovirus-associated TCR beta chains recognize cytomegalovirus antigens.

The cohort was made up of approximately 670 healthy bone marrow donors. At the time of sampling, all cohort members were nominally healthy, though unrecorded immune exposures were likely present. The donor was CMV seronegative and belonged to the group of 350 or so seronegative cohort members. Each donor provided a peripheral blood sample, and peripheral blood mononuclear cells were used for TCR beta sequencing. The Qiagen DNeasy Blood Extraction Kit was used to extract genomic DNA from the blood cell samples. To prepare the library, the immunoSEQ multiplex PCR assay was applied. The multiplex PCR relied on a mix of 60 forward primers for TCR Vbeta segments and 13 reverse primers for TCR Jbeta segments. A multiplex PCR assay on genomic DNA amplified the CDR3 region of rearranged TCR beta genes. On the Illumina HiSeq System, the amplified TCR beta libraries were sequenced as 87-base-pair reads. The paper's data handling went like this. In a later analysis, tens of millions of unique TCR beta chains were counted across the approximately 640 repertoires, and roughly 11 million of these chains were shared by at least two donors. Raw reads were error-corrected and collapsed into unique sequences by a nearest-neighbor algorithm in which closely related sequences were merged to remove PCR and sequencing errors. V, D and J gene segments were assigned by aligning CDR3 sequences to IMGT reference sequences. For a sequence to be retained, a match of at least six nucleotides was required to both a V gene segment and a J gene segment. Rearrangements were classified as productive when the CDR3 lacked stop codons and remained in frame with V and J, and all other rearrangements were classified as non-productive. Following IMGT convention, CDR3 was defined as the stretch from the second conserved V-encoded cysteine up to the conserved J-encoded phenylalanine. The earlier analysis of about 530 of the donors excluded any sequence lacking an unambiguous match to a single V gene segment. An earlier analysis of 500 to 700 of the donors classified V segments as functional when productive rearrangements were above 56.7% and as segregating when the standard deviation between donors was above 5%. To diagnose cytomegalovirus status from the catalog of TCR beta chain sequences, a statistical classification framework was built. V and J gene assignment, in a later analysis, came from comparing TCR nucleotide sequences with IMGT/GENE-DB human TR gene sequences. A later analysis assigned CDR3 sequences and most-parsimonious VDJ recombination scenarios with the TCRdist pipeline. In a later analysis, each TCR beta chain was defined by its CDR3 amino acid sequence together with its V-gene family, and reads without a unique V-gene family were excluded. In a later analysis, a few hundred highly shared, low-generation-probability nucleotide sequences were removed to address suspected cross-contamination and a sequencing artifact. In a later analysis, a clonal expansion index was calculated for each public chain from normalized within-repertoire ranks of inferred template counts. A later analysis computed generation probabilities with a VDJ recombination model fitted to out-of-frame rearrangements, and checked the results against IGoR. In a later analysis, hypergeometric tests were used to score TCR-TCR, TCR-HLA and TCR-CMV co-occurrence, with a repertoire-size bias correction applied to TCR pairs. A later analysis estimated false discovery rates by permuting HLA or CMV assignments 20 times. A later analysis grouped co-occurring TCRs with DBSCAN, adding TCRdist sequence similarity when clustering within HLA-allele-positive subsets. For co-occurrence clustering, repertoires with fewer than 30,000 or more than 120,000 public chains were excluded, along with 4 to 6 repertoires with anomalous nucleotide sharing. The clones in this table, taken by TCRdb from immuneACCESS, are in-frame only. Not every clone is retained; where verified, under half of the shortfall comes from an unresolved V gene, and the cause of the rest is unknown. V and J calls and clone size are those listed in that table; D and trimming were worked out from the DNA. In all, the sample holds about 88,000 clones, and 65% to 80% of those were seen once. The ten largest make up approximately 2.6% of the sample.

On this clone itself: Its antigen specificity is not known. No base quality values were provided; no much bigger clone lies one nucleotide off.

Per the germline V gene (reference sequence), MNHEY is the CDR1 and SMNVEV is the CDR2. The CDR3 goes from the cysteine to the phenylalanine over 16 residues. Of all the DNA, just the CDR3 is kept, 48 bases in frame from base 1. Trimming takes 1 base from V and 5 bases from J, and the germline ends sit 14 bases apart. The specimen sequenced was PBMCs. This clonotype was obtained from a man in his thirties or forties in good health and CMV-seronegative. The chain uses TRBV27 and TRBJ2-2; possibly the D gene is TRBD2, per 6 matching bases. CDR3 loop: CASSLFASVQTGELFF. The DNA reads TGTGCCAGCAGTTTATTTGCTAGCGTGCAAACCGGGGAGCTGTTTTTT.